This T cell receptor beta chain was recovered during a study of blood T cell repertoires in COVID-19. TCRdb keeps only in-frame clones here, not all; method: immunoSEQ multiplex PCR. The sample has some 200,000 clones; 85% to 90% are singletons. The CDR3 is 12 amino acids. V lost 0 bases, J lost 10 bases, and 10 bases lay in between. The germline CDR1 and CDR2 sequences are SGHRS and YFSETQ. The rearrangement links TRBV5-1 to TRBJ1-1, with a possible D match to TRBD1 (5 bases). What was sequenced was peripheral blood. The TCR originated in a woman of 80 years or more in a cohort sampled during active or convalescent COVID-19. The CDR3 loop reads CASSLVREAAFF. CDR3 DNA: TGCGCCAGCAGCTTGGTCAGGGAGGCAGCTTTCTTT.